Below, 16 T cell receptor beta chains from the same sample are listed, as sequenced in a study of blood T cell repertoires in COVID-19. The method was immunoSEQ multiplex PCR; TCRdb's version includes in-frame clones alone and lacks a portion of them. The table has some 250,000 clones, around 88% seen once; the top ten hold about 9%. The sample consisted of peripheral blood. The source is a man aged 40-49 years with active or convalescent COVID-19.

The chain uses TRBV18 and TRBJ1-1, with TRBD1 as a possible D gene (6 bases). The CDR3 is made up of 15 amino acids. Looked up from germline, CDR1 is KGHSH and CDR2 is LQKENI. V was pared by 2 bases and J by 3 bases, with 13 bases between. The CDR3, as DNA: TGTGCCAGCTCACCAAGTCAGGGGATGGACACTGAAGCTTTCTTT. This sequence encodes CASSPSQGMDTEAFF.

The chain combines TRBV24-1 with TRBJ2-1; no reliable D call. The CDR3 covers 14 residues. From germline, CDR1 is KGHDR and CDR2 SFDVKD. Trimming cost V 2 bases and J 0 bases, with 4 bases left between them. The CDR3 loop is CATSDYNSYNEQFF. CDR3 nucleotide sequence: TGTGCCACCAGTGATTACAACTCCTACAATGAGCAGTTCTTC.

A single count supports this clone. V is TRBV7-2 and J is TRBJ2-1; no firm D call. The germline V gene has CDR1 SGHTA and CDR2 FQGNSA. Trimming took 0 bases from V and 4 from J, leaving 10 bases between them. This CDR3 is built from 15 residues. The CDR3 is CASSLAVGPYNEQFF. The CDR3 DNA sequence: TGTGCCAGCAGCTTAGCGGTGGGCCCTTACAATGAGCAGTTCTTC.

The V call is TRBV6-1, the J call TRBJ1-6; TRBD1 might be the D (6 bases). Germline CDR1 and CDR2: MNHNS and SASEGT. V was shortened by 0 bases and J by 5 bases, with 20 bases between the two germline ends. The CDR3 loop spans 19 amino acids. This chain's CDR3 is CASSEAFSSAGVNNSPLHF. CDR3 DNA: TGTGCCAGCAGTGAAGCGTTCTCCTCGGCAGGGGTTAATAATTCACCCCTCCACTTT.

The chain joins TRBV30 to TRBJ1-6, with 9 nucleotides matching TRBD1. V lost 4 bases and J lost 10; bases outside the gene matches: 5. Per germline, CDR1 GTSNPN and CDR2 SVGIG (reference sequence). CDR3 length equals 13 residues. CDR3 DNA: TGTGCCTGGATCACAGGGGGCCGATCACCCCTCCACTTT. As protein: CAWITGGRSPLHF. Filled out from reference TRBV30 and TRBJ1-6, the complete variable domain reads SQTIHQWPATLVQPVGSPLSLECTVEGTSNPNLYWYRQAAGRGLQLLFYSVGIGQISSEVPQNLSASRPQDRQFILSSKKLLLSDSGFYLCAWITGGRSPLHFGNGTRLTVT.

The CDR3 region has the DNA TGTGCCAGTAGTGTTAACCAGGGGGCAAGTCAGCCCCAGCATTTT. This sequence encodes CASSVNQGASQPQHF. V gene TRBV19 combines with J gene TRBJ1-5; 8 nucleotides match TRBD1. J was trimmed by 6 bases and V by 5 bases; bases with no gene match: 9. Germline values: CDR1 LNHDA, CDR2 SQIVND (reference sequence). The CDR3 is 15 amino acids.

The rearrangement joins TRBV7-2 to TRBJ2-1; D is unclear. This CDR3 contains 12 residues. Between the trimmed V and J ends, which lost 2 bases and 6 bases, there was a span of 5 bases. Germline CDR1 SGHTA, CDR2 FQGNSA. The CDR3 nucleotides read TGTGCCAGCAGCTTAATAGCCAATGAGCAGTTCTTC. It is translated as CASSLIANEQFF.

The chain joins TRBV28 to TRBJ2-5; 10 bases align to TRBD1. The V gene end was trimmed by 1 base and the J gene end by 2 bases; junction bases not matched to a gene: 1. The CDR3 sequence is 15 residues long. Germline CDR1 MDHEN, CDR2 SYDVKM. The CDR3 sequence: CASSLSGQGQETQYF. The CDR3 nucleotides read TGTGCCAGCAGTTTATCGGGACAGGGGCAAGAGACCCAGTACTTC.

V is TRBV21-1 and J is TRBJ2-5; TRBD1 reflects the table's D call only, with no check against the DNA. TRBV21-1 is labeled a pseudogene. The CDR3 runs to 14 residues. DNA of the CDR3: TGTGCCAGCAGCAAACGATGGCTTGGAGAGACCCAGTACTTC. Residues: CASSKRWLGETQYF.

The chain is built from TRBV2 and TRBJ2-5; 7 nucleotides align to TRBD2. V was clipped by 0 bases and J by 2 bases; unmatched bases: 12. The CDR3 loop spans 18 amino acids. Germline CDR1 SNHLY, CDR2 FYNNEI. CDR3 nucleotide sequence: TGTGCCAGCAGTGAAGCGTCGTTGTGGTCAGCGGGACAAGAGACCCAGTACTTC. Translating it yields CASSEASLWSAGQETQYF.

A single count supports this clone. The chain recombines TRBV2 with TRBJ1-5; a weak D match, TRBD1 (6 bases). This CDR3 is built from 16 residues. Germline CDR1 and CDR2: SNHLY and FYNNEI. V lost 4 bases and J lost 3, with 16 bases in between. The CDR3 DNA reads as TGTGCCAGCAGTGCTCATCAGGGGACGGTCAATCAGCCCCAGCATTTT. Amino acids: CASSAHQGTVNQPQHF. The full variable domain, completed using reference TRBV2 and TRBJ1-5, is EPEVTQTPSHQVTQMGQEVILRCVPISNHLYFYWYRQILGQKVEFLVSFYNNEISEKSEIFDDQFSVERPDGSNFTLKIRSTKLEDSAMYFCASSAHQGTVNQPQHFGDGTRLSIL.

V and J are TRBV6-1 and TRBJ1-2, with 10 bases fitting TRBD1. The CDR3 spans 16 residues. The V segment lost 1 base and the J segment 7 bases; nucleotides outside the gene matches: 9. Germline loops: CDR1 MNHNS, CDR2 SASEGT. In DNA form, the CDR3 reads TGTGCCAGCAGTGAAGTGACAGGGGGCGCCCCGGGTGGCTACACCTTC. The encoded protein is CASSEVTGGAPGGYTF.

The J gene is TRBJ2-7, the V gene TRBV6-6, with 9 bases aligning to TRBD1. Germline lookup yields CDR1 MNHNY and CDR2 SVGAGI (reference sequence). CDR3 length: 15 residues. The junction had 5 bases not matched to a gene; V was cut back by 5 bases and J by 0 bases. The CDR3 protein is CASSGQGSNSYEQYF. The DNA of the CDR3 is TGTGCCAGCAGTGGACAGGGGTCCAACTCCTACGAGCAGTACTTC.

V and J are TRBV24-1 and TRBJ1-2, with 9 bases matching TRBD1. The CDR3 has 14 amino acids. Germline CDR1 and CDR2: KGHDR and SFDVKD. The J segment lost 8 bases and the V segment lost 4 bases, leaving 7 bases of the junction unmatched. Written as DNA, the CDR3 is TGTGCCACCAGTGACCCTGGGGACAGGGAAGGCTACACCTTC. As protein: CATSDPGDREGYTF.

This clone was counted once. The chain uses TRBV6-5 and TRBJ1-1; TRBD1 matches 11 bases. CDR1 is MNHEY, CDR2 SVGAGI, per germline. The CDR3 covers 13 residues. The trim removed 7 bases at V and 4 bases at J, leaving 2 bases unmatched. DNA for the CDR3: TGTGCCAGCATCGGGACAGGGGGCACTGAAGCTTTCTTT. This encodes CASIGTGGTEAFF.

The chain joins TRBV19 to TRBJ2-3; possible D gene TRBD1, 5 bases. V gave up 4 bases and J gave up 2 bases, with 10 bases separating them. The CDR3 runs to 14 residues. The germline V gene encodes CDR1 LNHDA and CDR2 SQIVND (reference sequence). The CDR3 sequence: CASSNSRDTDTQYF. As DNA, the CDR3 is TGTGCCAGTAGTAACAGCAGGGACACAGATACGCAGTATTTT.